This paragraph covers one TCR beta chain sequence. Trimming took off 2 bases at V and 5 bases at J, with 13 bases between the two ends. Germline CDR1 reads MNHEY; CDR2 reads SMNVEV (reference sequence). This CDR3 has 15 residues. The data derive from a study of blood T cell repertoires in COVID-19. As for the study in general: Donors in the United States, Italy and Spain gave samples during acute or convalescent COVID-19.

Using immunoSEQ multiplex PCR, the repertoire was profiled, and TCRdb retains in-frame clones only, with some absent. The sample yields approximately 290,000 clones, approximately 90% seen once. The sequence derives from a man aged 25 to 40 with acute or convalescent COVID-19. What was sequenced was peripheral blood. The chain recombines TRBV27 with TRBJ1-5; possible D gene TRBD1, 5 bases. CDR3 bases: TGTGCCAGCAGTTTAACGTCCAGGGACTATCAGCCCCAGCATTTT. Translation gives CASSLTSRDYQPQHF.